The 8 T cell receptor beta chains given below trace back to one sample, sequenced in a study of beta chain features in type 1 diabetes listed by TCRdb under 2018. The library relied on the immunoSEQ multiplex PCR assay. All of the isolated RNA was reverse transcribed with the High Capacity cDNA Reverse Transcription Kit, so expressed TCRB transcripts were sequenced. TCRdb mirrors the immuneACCESS table, restricted to in-frame sequences. Some clones are absent from its copies; in checked studies, under half trace to an unresolved V gene, and the reason for the others is unknown. The sample data list 150,000 to 200,000 clones, and approximately 9% of these were observed just once. The ten most abundant clones make up about 2.5% of the sample. The sequenced sample was central memory CD4+ T cells from blood. Every receptor here comes from a young woman in good health.

This clone was seen only a few times. The genes are TRBV6-6 and TRBJ1-2, with TRBD1 matching 7 bases. The CDR3 is 11 amino acids. The J segment lost 6 bases and the V segment lost 8 bases, leaving 3 bases of the junction unmatched. CDR1 is MNHNY, CDR2 SVGAGI, per germline (reference sequence). CDR3: CASDDRDGYTF. CDR3 DNA sequence: TGTGCCAGCGATGACAGGGATGGCTACACCTTC.

The chain carries TRBV19 and TRBJ1-5; 7 bases are shared with TRBD1. J was trimmed by 7 bases and V by 3 bases; bases with no gene match: 3. This CDR3 spans 13 amino acids. In germline, CDR1 is LNHDA, CDR2 SQIVND (reference sequence). In DNA, the CDR3 is TGTGCCAGTAGTATGGAGGGGGCCCAGCCCCAGCATTTT. Amino acid sequence: CASSMEGAQPQHF.

J is TRBJ1-1 and V is TRBV19; 7 bases are a match to TRBD1. CDR1 LNHDA and CDR2 SQIVND come from the germline V gene (reference sequence). CDR3 size: 12 residues. CDR3 residues: CGAQGPNTEAFF. DNA for the CDR3: TGTGGGGCACAGGGGCCGAACACTGAAGCTTTCTTT.

The chain recombines TRBV5-6 with TRBJ2-7; TRBD1 matches 7 bases. Trimming took 4 bases from V and 2 from J; bases not matched to a gene: 6. Germline-derived CDR1 and CDR2 are SGHDT and YYEEEE. The CDR3 sequence is 14 residues long. DNA of the CDR3: TGTGCCAGCAGCCCGGGACAGTACGCCTACGAGCAGTACTTC. Translation gives CASSPGQYAYEQYF.

This clone was counted a few times. The chain recombines TRBV30 with TRBJ2-7; 7 bases are shared with TRBD1. J was trimmed by 7 bases and V by 0 bases; bases with no gene match: 3. The CDR3 runs to 12 residues. From germline, CDR1 is GTSNPN and CDR2 SVGIG (reference sequence). The CDR3 spells CAWSVFRGEQYF. For the CDR3, the DNA is TGTGCCTGGAGTGTATTCAGGGGGGAGCAGTACTTC.

This clone has a handful of counts. The chain joins TRBV4-1 to TRBJ1-2; TRBD1 matches at 8 bases. Germline V gives CDR1 MGHRA, CDR2 YSYEKL. J gave up 5 bases and V 2 bases, and 4 bases lay outside the gene matches. This CDR3 spans 14 amino acids. CDR3 sequence reads: CASSQTDRGYGYTF. CDR3 nucleotide sequence: TGCGCCAGCAGCCAAACTGACAGGGGTTATGGCTACACCTTC.

This clone has a handful of counts. V usage is TRBV2 and J usage is TRBJ1-5, with 7 bases identical to TRBD1. This CDR3 contains 14 residues. Germline values: CDR1 SNHLY, CDR2 FYNNEI. V was clipped by 6 bases and J by 3 bases; unmatched bases: 5. CDR3 nucleotides: TGTGCCAGCAGCAACCAGGGGGTCAATCAGCCCCAGCATTTT. It encodes CASSNQGVNQPQHF.

This chain links TRBV11-3 with TRBJ1-2; a weak D match, TRBD1 (6 bases). Germline assignment: CDR1 SGHNT and CDR2 YENEEA. Trimming took off 4 bases at V and 3 bases at J, with 15 bases between the two ends. The CDR3 sequence is 15 residues long. The CDR3 nucleotides are TGTGCCAGCAGCTCTAGTTCAGGGGCGGACTATGGCTACACCTTC. Protein product: CASSSSSGADYGYTF.